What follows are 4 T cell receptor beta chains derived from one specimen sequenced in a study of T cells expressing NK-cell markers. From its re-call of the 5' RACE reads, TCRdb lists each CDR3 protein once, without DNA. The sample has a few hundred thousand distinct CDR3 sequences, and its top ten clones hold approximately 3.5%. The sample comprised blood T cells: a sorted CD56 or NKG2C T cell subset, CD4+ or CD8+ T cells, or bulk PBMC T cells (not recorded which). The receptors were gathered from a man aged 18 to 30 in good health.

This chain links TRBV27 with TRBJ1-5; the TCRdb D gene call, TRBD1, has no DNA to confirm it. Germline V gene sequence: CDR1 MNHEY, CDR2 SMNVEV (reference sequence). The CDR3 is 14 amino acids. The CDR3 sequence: CASALRAGNQPQHF.

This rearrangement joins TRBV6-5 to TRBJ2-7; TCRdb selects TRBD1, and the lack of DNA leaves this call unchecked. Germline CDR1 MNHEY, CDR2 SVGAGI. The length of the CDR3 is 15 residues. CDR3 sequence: CASSPDGLREYEQYF.

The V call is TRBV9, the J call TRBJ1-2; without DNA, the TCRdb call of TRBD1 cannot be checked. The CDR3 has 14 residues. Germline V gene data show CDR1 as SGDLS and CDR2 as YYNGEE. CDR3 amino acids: CASSVDGGWYGYTF.

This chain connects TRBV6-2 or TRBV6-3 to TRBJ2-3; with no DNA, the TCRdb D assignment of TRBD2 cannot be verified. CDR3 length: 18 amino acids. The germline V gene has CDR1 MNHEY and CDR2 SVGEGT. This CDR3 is CASSYSRSLAGERDTQYF.